This T cell receptor (beta chain) was found in a study of tumor-infiltrating lymphocytes in primary liver carcinoma. The input was 450 to 500 ng total RNA; TCR beta cDNA was made from it with a constant-region primer. Three-round nested multiplex PCR performed with slightly modified ARM-PCR produced the TCR beta libraries. TCRdb re-analysed the multiplex PCR reads in MiXCR, keeping a single row per CDR3 protein. The sample yields tens of thousands of distinct CDR3 sequences, over 70% seen once. In its sample, this clonotype was seen a few times. Mismatch with germline at one junction end may stem from a read error. Scientists recovered RNA and DNA together from roughly 20-30 mg of unsorted bulk tissue. This TCR came from a woman under 40 with primary liver carcinoma and hepatitis B virus infection. Input material: liver tumor tissue from sampling region 4. Subset defined: tumor region T4, right-lateral pole.

CDR3 bases: TGTGCTAGCAGTTACGGGATGGTTTCCTACGAGCAGTACTTC. Translated, it gives CASSYGMVSYEQYF. The chain recombines TRBV6-2 or TRBV6-3 with TRBJ2-7; tentatively, D is TRBD2 (5 bases). The CDR3 covers 14 residues. Per germline, CDR1 MNHEY and CDR2 SVGEGT.